These 32 T cell receptor beta chains were sequenced from one sample in a study of identical twins. MiXCR was run by TCRdb on the 5' RACE reads, yielding one entry per CDR3 protein. The data contain over 200,000 distinct CDR3 sequences, roughly 9.4% of them singletons. Input material: memory (CD45RO+) T cells sorted from blood. All receptors come from a woman younger than 30 in good health.

This clonotype was counted at least ten times. The chain uses TRBV29-1 and TRBJ2-7; TRBD1 matches at 7 bases. Germline loops: CDR1 SQVTM, CDR2 ANQGSEA. After removal of 4 bases from V and 4 bases from J, the junction contained 10 bases not matched to a gene. The CDR3 has 14 amino acids. CDR3 region: CSVAGTAAGYEQYF. Here the CDR3 DNA reads TGCAGCGTTGCTGGGACAGCGGCTGGGTACGAGCAGTACTTC.

The chain carries TRBV20-1 and TRBJ1-2; a possible D gene is TRBD1 (5 bases). The CDR3 spans 13 residues. V lost 4 bases to trimming and J lost 4 bases, with 13 bases between them. The germline gives CDR1 DFQATT, CDR2 SNEGSKA (reference sequence). In DNA, the CDR3 is TGCAGTGCTAAACAGGACGAATTCTATGGCTACACCTTC. This gives the protein CSAKQDEFYGYTF.

The rearrangement uses TRBV11-2 and TRBJ2-7, with 8 bases fitting TRBD1. With V trimmed by 3 bases and J by 7 bases, 11 bases remained unmatched. Per germline, CDR1 SGHAT and CDR2 FQNNGV. The CDR3 spans 15 residues. CDR3 sequence (DNA): TGTGCCAGCAGCTTGGCCGGGACAGGCCGCCCGGAGCAGTACTTC. Its translation: CASSLAGTGRPEQYF.

This clonotype has more than one count but fewer than ten. The chain combines TRBV3-1 with TRBJ1-5, with TRBD1 as a possible D gene (5 bases). V shed 4 bases and J shed 0 bases, with 13 bases lying between them. The CDR3 spans 16 residues. CDR1 LGHDT and CDR2 YNNKEL come from the germline V gene (reference sequence). CDR3 coding DNA: TGTGCCAGCAGCCGGGGCACAGGCTTTAGCAATCAGCCCCAGCATTTT. Translated, it gives CASSRGTGFSNQPQHF.

This clonotype appeared a few times. The V gene is TRBV19, the J gene TRBJ2-1, with 8 bases matching TRBD2. V trimming: 5 bases; J trimming: 7 bases; junction bases outside the gene matches: 10. Germline CDR1 and CDR2: LNHDA and SQIVND (reference sequence). The CDR3 is 15 residues long. For the CDR3, the DNA is TGTGCCAGTAGTCCAAGGGGCGGGGGGAGGAATGAGCAGTTCTTC. This codes for CASSPRGGGRNEQFF.

This clonotype appeared many times. The rearrangement joins TRBV7-9 to TRBJ2-1; D unresolved. The V gene's germline CDR1 is SEHNR and CDR2 FQNEAQ (reference sequence). CDR3 length: 14 amino acids. The ends were cut back, 5 bases at V and 4 bases at J, with 12 bases in the middle. DNA of the CDR3: TGTGCCAGCAGCCACTATTTAAAGTACAATGAGCAGTTCTTC. Its translation: CASSHYLKYNEQFF.

This rearrangement joins TRBV3-1 to TRBJ2-7; 15 bases align to TRBD2. The CDR3 runs to 18 residues. V was pared by 0 bases and J by 5 bases, with 8 bases of the junction left unmatched. The germline V gene encodes CDR1 LGHDT and CDR2 YNNKEL (reference sequence). The CDR3 region is CASSQESRTSGRAHEQYF. CDR3 DNA sequence: TGTGCCAGCAGCCAAGAGTCCAGGACTAGCGGGAGGGCCCACGAGCAGTACTTC.

The chain recombines TRBV3-1 with TRBJ1-1; D not resolved. The CDR3 spans 13 residues. CDR1 LGHDT and CDR2 YNNKEL come from the germline V gene (reference sequence). Trimming pared 1 base from V and 4 bases from J, leaving 7 bases between. CDR3 nucleotide sequence: TGTGCCAGCAGCCAAGCCGTGGCCACTGAAGCTTTCTTT. It encodes CASSQAVATEAFF.

Comments on this clonotype: One base away lies a much larger clone, so this may be a sequencing read error. The rearrangement uses TRBV12-3 or TRBV12-4 and TRBJ2-1; D not certain. The CDR3 spans 13 residues. Trimming removed 3 bases from V and 8 bases from J, with 11 bases in between. The CDR3 is CASSFGWYHEQFF. Here the CDR3 DNA reads TGTGCCAGCAGTTTTGGGTGGTATCATGAGCAGTTCTTC.

This chain uses TRBV5-1 with TRBJ1-5; TRBD1 agrees at 8 bases. The CDR3 extends over 13 amino acids. The germline V gene has CDR1 SGHRS and CDR2 YFSETQ. J was trimmed by 4 bases and V by 8 bases; bases with no gene match: 5. The CDR3 loop is CASRQGANQPQHF. The CDR3 DNA follows: TGCGCCAGTCGTCAGGGGGCTAATCAGCCCCAGCATTTT.

This clonotype was counted ten times or more. CDR3 sequence reads: CSASSSGRDIQYF. CDR3 nucleotide sequence: TGCAGTGCTTCTTCTAGCGGGAGAGACATTCAGTACTTC. The chain recombines TRBV20-1 with TRBJ2-4, with 10 bases fitting TRBD2. This CDR3 comprises 13 residues. Germline lookup yields CDR1 DFQATT and CDR2 SNEGSKA (reference sequence). Trimming at V came to 5 bases and at J to 8 bases, leaving 6 bases not matched to a gene.

This chain links TRBV27 with TRBJ2-1; TRBD2 matches 10 bases. Germline V gives CDR1 MNHEY, CDR2 SMNVEV (reference sequence). Losses at the gene ends were 8 bases for V and 15 bases for J; bases not matched to a gene: 25. The CDR3 is 17 amino acids. The CDR3 DNA follows: TGTGCCAGCCATGGCGGTTTGGGACAAGATCAAGCGGGAGGGCCGTTCTTC. It is translated as CASHGGLGQDQAGGPFF.

This clonotype was counted many times. The chain employs TRBV3-1 and TRBJ1-5; D might be TRBD1 (5 bases). The germline CDR1 and CDR2 sequences are LGHDT and YNNKEL (reference sequence). This CDR3 has 13 amino acids. Between the trimmed V and J ends, which lost 3 bases and 7 bases, there was a span of 10 bases. The CDR3 DNA is TGTGCCAGCAGCCAGGGACCGCGGCAGCCCCAGCATTTT. It encodes CASSQGPRQPQHF.

The chain employs TRBV6-2 or TRBV6-3 and TRBJ2-1; a weak D match, TRBD2 (6 bases). The CDR3 has 12 amino acids. Trimming left V 6 bases short and J 9 bases short, with 12 bases between. CDR1 and CDR2 from the germline V gene are MNHEY and SVGEGT. In DNA, the CDR3 is TGTGCCAGCAGCACTCGGAGGGGTGAGCAGTTCTTC. This codes for CASSTRRGEQFF.

This clonotype was observed many times. This chain joins TRBV14 and TRBJ2-1; possibly TRBD1 for D (5 bases). Germline V gene sequence: CDR1 SGHDN, CDR2 FVKESK. Trimming shortened V by 1 base and J by 6 bases, and 22 bases separated the two germline ends. There are 18 residues in the CDR3. The chain's CDR3 is CASSQGLKGQGKVNEQFF. In DNA form, the CDR3 reads TGTGCCAGCAGCCAAGGTTTAAAAGGGCAGGGTAAGGTCAATGAGCAGTTCTTC.

The V and J genes are TRBV5-6 and TRBJ2-7; 7 nucleotides line up with TRBD1. The CDR3 contains 14 residues. Germline trimming cut 0 bases from V and 6 bases from J; bases unmatched to any gene: 6. Germline V gene sequence: CDR1 SGHDT, CDR2 YYEEEE. CDR3 nucleotides: TGTGCCAGCAGCTTGGTACCCACAGGGGCCGAGCAGTACTTC. Translating gives CASSLVPTGAEQYF.

CDR3 residues: CASSLSRQDGYTF. The DNA for the CDR3 is TGTGCCAGCAGCTTAAGCAGGCAGGATGGCTACACCTTC. The J gene is TRBJ1-2, the V gene TRBV7-2; D is unclear. Germline V gene data show CDR1 as SGHTA and CDR2 as FQGNSA. This CDR3 region has 13 residues. Deletions cut 2 bases from V and 6 bases from J, with 10 bases between.

The J gene is TRBJ2-4, the V gene TRBV20-1; D possibly uses TRBD1 or TRBD2 (6 bases each). This CDR3 spans 15 amino acids. CDR1 and CDR2 from the germline V gene are DFQATT and SNEGSKA (reference sequence). V was clipped by 0 bases and J by 6 bases, with 15 bases between them. CDR3 protein: CSARDGGLGGNIQYF. Written as DNA, the CDR3 is TGCAGTGCTAGAGATGGGGGGCTTGGGGGAAACATTCAGTACTTC.

The chain combines TRBV6-1 with TRBJ1-5; perhaps TRBD1 as D (6 bases). Trimming pared 5 bases from V and 7 bases from J, leaving 15 bases between. The CDR3 consists of 14 residues. Germline CDR1 reads MNHNS; CDR2 reads SASEGT. CDR3 sequence reads: CASSPRTVQQPQHF. For the CDR3, the DNA is TGTGCCAGCAGTCCGAGGACAGTCCAGCAGCCCCAGCATTTT.

In this sample, this clonotype turned up a few times. This chain joins TRBV7-8 and TRBJ1-3; possibly TRBD1 for D (5 bases). V lost 3 bases and J 2 bases, leaving 11 bases between the germline ends. Germline V gene data show CDR1 as SGHVS and CDR2 as FQNEAQ. The CDR3 is 15 residues long. CDR3 region: CASSFAGTAGNTIYF. DNA of the CDR3: TGTGCCAGCAGCTTCGCCGGGACGGCTGGAAACACCATATATTTT.

In its sample, this clonotype was seen a few times. This chain links TRBV20-1 with TRBJ2-7; 10 bases match TRBD2. In germline, CDR1 is DFQATT, CDR2 SNEGSKA (reference sequence). V was pared by 5 bases and J by 4 bases, with 14 bases of the junction left unmatched. The CDR3 sequence is 16 residues long. CDR3 protein: CSARLGEREGRYEQYF. CDR3 sequence (DNA): TGCAGTGCTCGGTTGGGGGAGCGGGAGGGCCGGTACGAGCAGTACTTC.

This clonotype was counted ten times or more. The chain recombines TRBV6-6 with TRBJ1-6, with D hard to call. V was pared by 2 bases and J by 0 bases, with 5 bases between. The CDR3 spans 15 residues. The germline CDR1 and CDR2 sequences are MNHNY and SVGAGI (reference sequence). The CDR3 coding sequence is TGTGCCAGCAGTTACGGCCTCTCCTATAATTCACCCCTCCACTTT. Its protein product is CASSYGLSYNSPLHF.

A single count supports this clonotype. The genes are TRBV5-1 and TRBJ2-5; 9 nucleotides agree with TRBD2. Looked up from germline, CDR1 is SGHRS and CDR2 is YFSETQ. The CDR3 consists of 13 residues. Trimming cost V 7 bases and J 3 bases; bases outside gene matches: 4. CDR3 loop: CASSASGEETQYF. In DNA form, the CDR3 reads TGCGCCAGCTCGGCTAGCGGGGAAGAGACCCAGTACTTC.

The rearrangement joins TRBV19 to TRBJ2-1; TRBD2 matches 14 bases. The CDR3 runs 15 residues. Germline CDR1 reads LNHDA; CDR2 reads SQIVND (reference sequence). V lost 6 bases to trimming and J lost 4 bases; unmatched junction nucleotides: 2. The CDR3 DNA follows: TGTGCCAGTAGCCGACTAGCGGGGGGGTACAATGAGCAGTTCTTC. It specifies CASSRLAGGYNEQFF.

This clonotype was seen a few times. The genes are TRBV14 and TRBJ1-1, with 10 positions matching TRBD1. The CDR3 contains 13 residues. Germline CDR1 is SGHDN and CDR2 is FVKESK. J lost 11 bases, V lost 4 bases, and 7 bases had no gene match. The CDR3, as DNA: TGTGCCAGCAGCCTACGACAGGGGGCCCTGGCTTTCTTT. Its translation is CASSLRQGALAFF.

This clonotype was found many times. The chain combines TRBV10-3 with TRBJ1-2; possibly TRBD1 for D (5 bases). The germline V gene has CDR1 ENHRY and CDR2 SYGVKD. This CDR3 is 15 amino acids long. Trimming stripped 7 bases from V and 4 bases from J, with 19 bases between. CDR3 nucleotide sequence: TGTGCCATCACCAGTACCCTACAGGCCTCCTATGGCTACACCTTC. Translating gives CAITSTLQASYGYTF.

The V call is TRBV18, the J call TRBJ1-1; the D is unclear. The CDR3 contains 13 residues. The ends were cut back, 2 bases at V and 9 bases at J, with 13 bases in the middle. Germline CDR1 and CDR2: KGHSH and LQKENI. The CDR3 coding sequence is TGTGCCAGCTCACCAGTACTCACCCCCCAAGCTTTCTTT. Translation: CASSPVLTPQAFF. Full variable domain (remainder filled in from reference TRBV18 and TRBJ1-1): NAGVMQNPRHLVRRRGQEARLRCSPMKGHSHVYWYRQLPEEGLKFMVYLQKENIIDESGMPKERFSAEFPKEGPSILRIQQVVRGDSAAYFCASSPVLTPQAFFGQGTRLTVV.

The chain uses TRBV9 and TRBJ2-1; D possibly corresponds to TRBD2 (6 bases). The V and J ends lost 2 bases and 4 bases respectively, with 13 bases between them. Per the germline V gene, CDR1 is SGDLS and CDR2 is YYNGEE. The CDR3 is 15 amino acids. The chain's CDR3 is CASSVGGSGYNEQFF. In DNA, the CDR3 is TGTGCCAGCAGCGTGGGGGGTAGCGGTTACAATGAGCAGTTCTTC.

At least ten counts were recorded for this clonotype. The rearrangement links TRBV12-3 or TRBV12-4 to TRBJ2-2; TRBD2 agrees at 7 bases. The ends lost 7 bases at V and 5 bases at J; junction bases unmatched: 4. There are 13 residues in the CDR3. The chain's CDR3 is CASIFSGTGELFF. The DNA for the CDR3 is TGTGCCAGCATTTTTAGCGGGACCGGGGAGCTGTTTTTT.

This clonotype showed up many times. The V call is TRBV4-2, the J call TRBJ2-2, with 12 bases that match TRBD1. Trimming at V came to 0 bases and at J to 7 bases, leaving 6 bases not matched to a gene. Germline CDR1 LGHNA, CDR2 YNFKEQ. CDR3 length equals 17 residues. The chain's CDR3 is CASSQEPGQGAGGELFF. In DNA, the CDR3 is TGTGCCAGCAGCCAAGAACCGGGACAGGGGGCCGGCGGGGAGCTGTTTTTT.

The sample holds a few counts of this clonotype. CDR3 sequence: CASSEGSGSTDTQYF. In DNA form, the CDR3 reads TGTGCCAGCAGTGAGGGTAGCGGGAGCACAGATACGCAGTATTTT. This chain links TRBV6-4 with TRBJ2-3, with 7 bases identical to TRBD2. The CDR3 is 15 amino acids. Germline CDR1 reads MRHNA; CDR2 reads SNTAGT. Trimming at V came to 3 bases and at J to 0 bases, leaving 3 bases not matched to a gene.

The chain's CDR3 is CASRPGLVNEQFF. CDR3 in DNA: TGTGCCAGCAGGCCGGGACTAGTCAATGAGCAGTTCTTC. The chain carries TRBV7-2 and TRBJ2-1; 8 bases map to TRBD2. Germline lookup yields CDR1 SGHTA and CDR2 FQGNSA. This CDR3 has 13 amino acids. Germline trimming cut 6 bases from V and 6 bases from J; bases unmatched to any gene: 4.